These 6 T cell receptor beta chains share one sample of origin, sequenced in a study of PD-L1 blockade in urothelial cancer. Data came from immunoSEQ multiplex PCR; TCRdb stores just in-frame clones and leaves some out. The table lists over 45,000 clones, around 83% of them singletons, with roughly 2.9% in the top ten. Material: PBMCs, obtained around atezolizumab (anti-PD-L1) treatment. The receptors shown here come from a man aged 50 to 59 with urothelial cancer.

This chain links TRBV25-1 with TRBJ1-1; D might be TRBD1 (6 bases). The germline V gene encodes CDR1 MGHDK and CDR2 SYGVNS. The V end was cut by 4 bases, the J end by 4 bases, with 13 bases between. CDR3 length: 14 residues. The CDR3 region is CASSGTGTSTEAFF. The CDR3 DNA reads as TGTGCCAGCAGTGGTACAGGGACGAGCACTGAAGCTTTCTTT.

This clone has ten or more counts. V is TRBV5-4 and J is TRBJ1-1; D ambiguous. The CDR3 totals 18 residues. Germline V gene data show CDR1 as SGHNT and CDR2 as YYREEE (reference sequence). Trimming took 3 bases from V and 5 from J, leaving 26 bases between them. DNA for the CDR3: TGTGCCAGCAGCTACCATATCACTCGGACCTTCAGAGGGACTGAAGCTTTCTTT. Amino acid sequence: CASSYHITRTFRGTEAFF.

The CDR3 sequence: CASSDRDYQETQYF. CDR3 coding DNA: TGTGCCAGCAGCGACCGGGACTACCAAGAGACCCAGTACTTC. V and J are TRBV11-2 and TRBJ2-5; tentatively, D is TRBD2 (6 bases). V gave up 5 bases and J gave up 0 bases, with 10 bases separating them. Germline assignment: CDR1 SGHAT and CDR2 FQNNGV. The CDR3 runs 14 residues.

This chain uses TRBV5-5 with TRBJ2-3; 8 bases match TRBD1. Germline V gives CDR1 SGHKS, CDR2 YYEKEE (reference sequence). The CDR3 consists of 14 residues. Trimming cost V 3 bases and J 1 base; bases outside gene matches: 1. The CDR3 spells CASSSGQGTDTQYF. In DNA, the CDR3 is TGTGCCAGCAGCTCGGGACAGGGCACAGATACGCAGTATTTT.

This clone was observed a few times. V usage is TRBV2 and J usage is TRBJ2-5, with TRBD1 matching 8 bases. This CDR3 spans 15 amino acids. CDR1 and CDR2 from the germline V gene are SNHLY and FYNNEI. The junction had 7 bases not matched to a gene; V was cut back by 6 bases and J by 1 base. Here the CDR3 reads CASSQGTGLQETQYF. CDR3 sequence (DNA): TGTGCCAGCAGCCAGGGGACAGGACTCCAAGAGACCCAGTACTTC.

V is TRBV5-6 and J is TRBJ2-1; D call uncertain. V gave up 4 bases and J gave up 8 bases, with 13 bases separating them. This CDR3 has 13 amino acids. CDR1 and CDR2 from the germline V gene are SGHDT and YYEEEE. The CDR3 is CASSRFSSYEQFF. For the CDR3, the DNA is TGTGCCAGCAGCCGGTTTAGCTCCTATGAGCAGTTCTTC.